These T cell receptor beta chains were read from a single sample in a study of T cells in Graves' hyperthyroidism and ophthalmopathy. TCRdb independently ran MiXCR on the multiplex PCR reads; one entry per CDR3 protein. The sample has some 650,000 distinct CDR3 sequences; 15% to 20% are singletons. The sample consisted of blood. Receptors originate from a woman aged 35 to 49 with Graves' ophthalmopathy. Both conserved end residues are trimmed from each CDR3.

TRBV5-1	TRBJ2-7	ASSLGGALTYEQY
TRBV12-5	TRBJ1-2	ASGSPFRVFGYT
TRBV3-1	TRBJ1-1	ASSQRRWDTEAF
TRBV12-3/TRBV12-4	TRBJ1-2	ASNADRAPYGYT
TRBV20-1	TRBJ1-1	SARDSGYEAF
TRBV12-3/TRBV12-4	TRBJ2-3	ASSRTGSVPTDTQY
TRBV11-2	TRBJ2-3	ASHLRWVDTQY
TRBV20-1	TRBJ2-6	SAANAGIGANVLT
TRBV6-1	TRBJ2-3	ASRERRLTDTQY
TRBV29-1	TRBJ1-6	SVRLQGDDSPLH
TRBV9	TRBJ2-1	ASSVYQTGGGDEQF
TRBV28	TRBJ2-7	ASSLPPTGTIITYEQY
TRBV6-5	TRBJ1-1	ASSFMDSDTEAF
TRBV2	TRBJ2-7	ASSAVTPYEQY
TRBV27	TRBJ1-1	ASSWGAGITEAF
TRBV29-1	TRBJ2-3	SVLGSPFENTQY
TRBV20-1	TRBJ2-7	SATPGTAGYEQY
TRBV12-3/TRBV12-4	TRBJ1-1	ASTLWGQAPEAF
TRBV18	TRBJ1-1	ASSIRQGQDTEAF
TRBV20-1	TRBJ2-7	SASRGQNSYEQY